The 16 T cell receptor beta chains reported below all come from one sample, sequenced in a study of blood T cell repertoires in COVID-19. Profiling relied on immunoSEQ multiplex PCR, and the TCRdb table lists in-frame clones only, not all of them. The sample holds a few hundred thousand clones, around 87% seen once. Sequenced material: PBMCs or T cells enriched from blood (not recorded which). The source is a man between 35 and 55 years old in a cohort exposed to, infected with or recovered from COVID-19 (not recorded which).

The chain recombines TRBV7-3 with TRBJ2-1; 8 bases are a match to TRBD2. This CDR3 has 15 amino acids. Germline trimming cut 5 bases from V and 5 bases from J; bases unmatched to any gene: 8. The germline gives CDR1 SGHTA, CDR2 FQGTGA. DNA for the CDR3: TGTGCCAGCAGCCCCCTAGCGGGTCTTAACAATGAGCAGTTCTTC. Translation: CASSPLAGLNNEQFF. Full variable domain (rest looked up from reference TRBV7-3 and TRBJ2-1): GAGVSQTPSNKVTEKGKYVELRCDPISGHTALYWYRQSLGQGPEFLIYFQGTGAADDSGLPNDRFFAVRPEGSVSTLKIQRTERGDSAVYLCASSPLAGLNNEQFFGPGTRLTVL.

Only a few counts were recorded for this clone. The V and J genes are TRBV12-5 and TRBJ2-2, with TRBD2 matching 9 bases. Germline V gives CDR1 LGHNT, CDR2 FRNRAP. CDR3 length equals 15 residues. Trimming removed 2 bases from V and 5 bases from J; junction bases left unmatched: 3. The CDR3 nucleotides read TGTGCTAGTGGTTTGCTGCTAGCGGGAACCGGGGAGCTGTTTTTT. It yields the protein CASGLLLAGTGELFF.

This clone appeared a few times. The rearrangement joins TRBV20-1 to TRBJ2-5, with D possibly being TRBD2 (6 bases). Trimming stripped 3 bases from V and 2 bases from J, with 10 bases between. This CDR3 has 13 residues. Germline V lookup: CDR1 DFQATT, CDR2 SNEGSKA (reference sequence). Written as DNA, the CDR3 is TGCAGTGCTAGTTCGGGAGCGCAAGAGACCCAGTACTTC. Translated: CSASSGAQETQYF.

This chain links TRBV25-1 with TRBJ1-5, with a tentative D call TRBD1 (5 bases). The germline CDR1 and CDR2 sequences are MGHDK and SYGVNS. CDR3 length: 17 residues. V was trimmed by 3 bases and J by 2 bases, leaving 17 bases between them. CDR3 loop: CASSEGTGLIGNQPQHF. CDR3 DNA: TGTGCCAGCAGTGAGGGGACTGGGCTTATAGGCAATCAGCCCCAGCATTTT.

The rearrangement links TRBV27 to TRBJ1-1; D possibly corresponds to TRBD1 (5 bases). V lost 3 bases, J lost 0 bases, and 11 bases lay in between. Germline assignment: CDR1 MNHEY and CDR2 SMNVEV (reference sequence). The CDR3 spans 15 residues. This chain's CDR3 is CASSFSPGMNTEAFF. The CDR3 DNA sequence: TGTGCCAGCAGTTTCTCCCCAGGGATGAACACTGAAGCTTTCTTT.

The rearrangement uses TRBV15 and TRBJ1-1; TRBD1 is a possible D gene (5 bases). Germline V CDR1 and CDR2: LNHNV, YYDKDF (reference sequence). Trimming shortened V by 0 bases and J by 2 bases, and 10 bases separated the two germline ends. CDR3 length: 15 residues. CDR3 in DNA: TGTGCCACCAGCAGAGATATAACAGGAAACACTGAAGCTTTCTTT. It specifies CATSRDITGNTEAFF.

The chain carries TRBV5-4 and TRBJ2-7; a possible D gene is TRBD2 (5 bases). The length of the CDR3 is 14 residues. The V gene lost 4 bases and the J gene lost 3 bases, with 14 bases spanning the gap. The germline V gene encodes CDR1 SGHNT and CDR2 YYREEE (reference sequence). CDR3 residues: CASSPSSSFYEQYF. The DNA for the CDR3 is TGTGCCAGCAGCCCTAGCTCTAGCTTCTACGAGCAGTACTTC.

This clone was picked up a small number of times. The chain combines TRBV7-8 with TRBJ1-6; D call uncertain. Per the germline V gene, CDR1 is SGHVS and CDR2 is FQNEAQ. The ends were cut back, 5 bases at V and 0 bases at J, with 14 bases in the middle. This CDR3 spans 17 amino acids. The CDR3 DNA reads TGTGCCAGCAGCAAGCCCCAACGGAGCTCCTATAATTCACCCCTCCACTTT. The encoded protein is CASSKPQRSSYNSPLHF.

V is TRBV5-4 and J is TRBJ2-1; D is unclear. CDR3 length: 16 residues. Trimming removed 9 bases from V and 0 bases from J, with 19 bases in between. Germline CDR1 is SGHNT and CDR2 is YYREEE (reference sequence). CDR3 loop: CATILQTPSSYNEQFF. The CDR3 nucleotides read TGTGCCACCATCCTCCAGACCCCTAGCTCCTACAATGAGCAGTTCTTC.

This clone has only one observation. This sequence joins TRBV6-1 and TRBJ2-2; the match to TRBD2 covers 7 bases. The length of the CDR3 is 18 residues. Trimming removed 1 base from V and 0 bases from J; junction bases left unmatched: 8. The germline CDR1 and CDR2 sequences are MNHNS and SASEGT. CDR3 amino acids: CASSEGIFAGANTGELFF. The CDR3 DNA sequence: TGTGCCAGCAGTGAAGGAATTTTTGCGGGAGCGAACACCGGGGAGCTGTTTTTT.

The chain has TRBV5-1 and TRBJ2-5; 8 bases map to TRBD2. Germline CDR1 reads SGHRS; CDR2 reads YFSETQ. V shed 4 bases, J shed 0 bases, and the junction held 11 bases outside the gene matches. CDR3 length: 17 residues. CDR3 DNA sequence: TGCGCCAGCAGCGTTGGGGCGGGAGGACCCTACCAAGAGACCCAGTACTTC. Its protein product is CASSVGAGGPYQETQYF.

V usage is TRBV11-2 and J usage is TRBJ2-7; D gene ambiguous. Germline V gene lookup returns CDR1 SGHAT and CDR2 FQNNGV. Trimming shortened V by 1 base and J by 1 base, and 14 bases separated the two germline ends. The CDR3 runs to 16 residues. For the CDR3, the DNA is TGTGCCAGCAGCTTAGCAGGCAGGCAACCTTCCTACGAGCAGTACTTC. As protein: CASSLAGRQPSYEQYF.

The chain uses TRBV13 and TRBJ2-5; 12 bases line up with TRBD2. V lost 5 bases to trimming and J lost 2 bases; unmatched junction nucleotides: 9. This CDR3 spans 17 amino acids. Looked up from germline, CDR1 is PRHDT and CDR2 is FYEKMQ (reference sequence). The CDR3 bases are TGTGCCAGCAGCGCCCCAACTAGCGGGGGGACACAAGAGACCCAGTACTTC. It encodes CASSAPTSGGTQETQYF.

This clone was counted a single time. J is TRBJ1-3 and V is TRBV30; D uncertain. Germline lookup yields CDR1 GTSNPN and CDR2 SVGIG (reference sequence). Between the trimmed V and J ends, which lost 2 bases and 8 bases, there was a span of 13 bases. The CDR3 consists of 13 residues. The DNA of the CDR3 is TGTGCCTGGAGTCGGGAGAGGGCGGACACCATATATTTT. Translation gives CAWSRERADTIYF. The variable domain in full, completed from reference TRBV30 and TRBJ1-3, reads SQTIHQWPATLVQPVGSPLSLECTVEGTSNPNLYWYRQAAGRGLQLLFYSVGIGQISSEVPQNLSASRPQDRQFILSSKKLLLSDSGFYLCAWSRERADTIYFGEGSWLTVV.

The rearrangement joins TRBV28 to TRBJ2-4; 10 nucleotides agree with TRBD1. CDR1 MDHEN and CDR2 SYDVKM come from the germline V gene. This CDR3 contains 15 residues. The V segment lost 5 bases and the J segment 2 bases; nucleotides outside the gene matches: 3. The CDR3 nucleotides are TGTGCCAGCAGTGACAGGGGGCGATCCAAAAACATTCAGTACTTC. Its protein is CASSDRGRSKNIQYF.

This clone appeared a single time. This chain links TRBV6-5 with TRBJ2-3, with 10 bases identical to TRBD2. This CDR3 is 15 amino acids long. The germline V gene encodes CDR1 MNHEY and CDR2 SVGAGI. After removal of 6 bases from V and 6 bases from J, the junction contained 9 bases not matched to a gene. CDR3 DNA: TGTGCCAGCAGACCCCCTAGCGGGAGTGTGGATACGCAGTATTTT. As protein: CASRPPSGSVDTQYF.